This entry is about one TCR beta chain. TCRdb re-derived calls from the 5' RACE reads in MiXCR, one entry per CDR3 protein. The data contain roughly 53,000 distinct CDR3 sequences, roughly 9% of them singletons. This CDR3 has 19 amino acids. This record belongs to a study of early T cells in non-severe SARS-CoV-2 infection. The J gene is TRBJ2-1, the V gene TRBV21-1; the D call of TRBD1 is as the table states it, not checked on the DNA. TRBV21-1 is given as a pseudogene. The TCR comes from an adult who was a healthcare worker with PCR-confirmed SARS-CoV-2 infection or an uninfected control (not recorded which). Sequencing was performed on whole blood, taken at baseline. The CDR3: CASSKATDRAREGRNEQFF. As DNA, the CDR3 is TGTGCCAGCAGCAAAGCGACGGACAGGGCTCGAGAGGGAAGGAATGAGCAGTTCTTC.